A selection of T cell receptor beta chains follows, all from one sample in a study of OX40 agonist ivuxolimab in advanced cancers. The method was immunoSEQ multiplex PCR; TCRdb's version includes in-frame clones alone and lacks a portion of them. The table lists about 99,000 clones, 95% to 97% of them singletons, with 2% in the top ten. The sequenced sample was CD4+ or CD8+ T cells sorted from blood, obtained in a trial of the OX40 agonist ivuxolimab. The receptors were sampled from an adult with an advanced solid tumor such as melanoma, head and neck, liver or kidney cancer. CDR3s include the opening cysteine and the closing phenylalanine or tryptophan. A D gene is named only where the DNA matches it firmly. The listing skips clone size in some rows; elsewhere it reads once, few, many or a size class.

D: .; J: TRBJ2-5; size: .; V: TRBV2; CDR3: CASSGSARETQYF; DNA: TGTGCCAGCAGCGGGTCAGCGCGAGAGACCCAGTACTTC
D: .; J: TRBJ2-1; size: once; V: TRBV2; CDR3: CASKMGGNEQFF; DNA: TGTGCCAGCAAAATGGGGGGCAATGAGCAGTTCTTC
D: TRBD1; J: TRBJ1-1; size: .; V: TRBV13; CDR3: CASTPDRGLSEAFF; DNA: TGTGCCAGCACGCCAGACAGGGGGCTAAGTGAAGCTTTCTTT
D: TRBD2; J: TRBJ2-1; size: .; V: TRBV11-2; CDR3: CASSARTSDDPYNEQFF; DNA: TGTGCCAGCAGCGCCAGGACTAGCGATGATCCCTACAATGAGCAGTTCTTC
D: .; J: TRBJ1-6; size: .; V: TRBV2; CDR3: CASSDPAPQGSSYNPPLHF; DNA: TGTGCCAGCAGTGACCCCGCCCCACAGGGTTCCTCCTATAATCCACCCCTCCACTTT
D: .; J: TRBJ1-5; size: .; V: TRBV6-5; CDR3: CASSYSRGQPQHF; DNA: TGTGCCAGCAGTTACTCGAGGGGTCAGCCCCAGCATTTT
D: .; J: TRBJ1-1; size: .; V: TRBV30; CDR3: CAWSPGLSTEAFF; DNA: TGTGCCTGGAGTCCGGGCCTCTCCACTGAAGCTTTCTTT
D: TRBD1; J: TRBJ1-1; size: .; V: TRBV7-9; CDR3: CASSQKGATEAFF; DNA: TGTGCCAGCAGCCAAAAGGGGGCCACTGAAGCTTTCTTT
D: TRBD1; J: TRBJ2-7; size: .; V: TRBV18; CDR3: CASSPGGQGGHEQYF; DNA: TGTGCCAGCTCACCTGGCGGACAGGGTGGGCACGAGCAGTACTTC
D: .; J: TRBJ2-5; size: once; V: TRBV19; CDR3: CASSIDQGPETQYF; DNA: TGTGCCAGTAGTATCGATCAGGGTCCGGAGACCCAGTACTTC
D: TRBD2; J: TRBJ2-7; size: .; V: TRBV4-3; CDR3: CASSQDPTSGAYEQYF; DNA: TGCGCCAGCAGCCAAGACCCCACTAGCGGAGCCTACGAGCAGTACTTC
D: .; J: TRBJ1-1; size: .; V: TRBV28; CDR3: CASSPPLSMNTEAFF; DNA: TGTGCCAGCAGTCCGCCCTTGTCGATGAACACTGAAGCTTTCTTT
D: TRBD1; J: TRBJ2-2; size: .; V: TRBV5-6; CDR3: CASSLDLTGGSGELFF; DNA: TGTGCCAGCAGCTTGGATTTGACAGGGGGCTCCGGGGAGCTGTTTTTT
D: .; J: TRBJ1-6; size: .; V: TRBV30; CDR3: CAWSADNSPLHF; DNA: TGTGCCTGGAGCGCTGATAATTCACCCCTCCACTTT
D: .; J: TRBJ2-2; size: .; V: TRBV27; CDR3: CASSSNTGELFF; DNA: TGTGCCAGCAGCTCGAACACCGGGGAGCTGTTTTTT
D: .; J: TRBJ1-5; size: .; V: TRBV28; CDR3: CASSLILQVYQPQHF; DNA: TGTGCCAGCAGTTTAATCTTACAGGTGTATCAGCCCCAGCATTTT
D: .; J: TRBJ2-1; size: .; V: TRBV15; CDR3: CATSRSLVNEQFF; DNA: TGTGCCACCAGCAGATCCTTAGTCAATGAGCAGTTCTTC
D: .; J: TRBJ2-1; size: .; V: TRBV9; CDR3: CASSGLRSGEQFF; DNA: TGTGCCAGCAGCGGGCTTCGGAGCGGTGAGCAGTTCTTC
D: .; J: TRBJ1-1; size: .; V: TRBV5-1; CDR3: CASSLAGVHEAFF; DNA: TGCGCCAGCAGCTTGGCCGGGGTCCATGAAGCTTTCTTT
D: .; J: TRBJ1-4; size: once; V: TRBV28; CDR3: CASSLMANEKLFF; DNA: TGTGCCAGCAGTTTAATGGCTAATGAAAAACTGTTTTTT
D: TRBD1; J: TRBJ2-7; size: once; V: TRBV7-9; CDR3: CASSSSGTGTYEQYF; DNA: TGTGCCAGCAGCTCGTCCGGGACAGGGACTTACGAGCAGTACTTC
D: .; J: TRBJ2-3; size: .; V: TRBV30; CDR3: CAWRWRSTDTQYF; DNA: TGTGCCTGGAGATGGAGAAGCACAGATACGCAGTATTTT
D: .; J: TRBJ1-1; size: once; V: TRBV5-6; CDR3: CASSLGQGFRAFF; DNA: TGTGCCAGCAGCTTGGGGCAGGGTTTTCGAGCTTTCTTT
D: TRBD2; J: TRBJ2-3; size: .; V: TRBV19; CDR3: CASSIRLSWLAGGDTQYF; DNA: TGTGCCAGTAGTATTAGGTTGAGTTGGCTAGCGGGAGGGGATACGCAGTATTTT
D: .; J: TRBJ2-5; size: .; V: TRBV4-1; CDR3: CASSNSKETQYF; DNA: TGCGCCAGCAGCAATTCGAAAGAGACCCAGTACTTC
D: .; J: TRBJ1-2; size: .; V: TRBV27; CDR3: CASSPTGSHGYTF; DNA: TGTGCCAGCAGTCCCACAGGGAGCCATGGCTACACCTTC
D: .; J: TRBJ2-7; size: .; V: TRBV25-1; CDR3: CASRDSSYPYEQYF; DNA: TGTGCCAGCAGAGACAGCAGCTACCCCTACGAGCAGTACTTC
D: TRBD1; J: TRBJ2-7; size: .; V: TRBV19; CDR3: CATQYGTGVAYEQYF; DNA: TGTGCCACCCAGTACGGGACAGGGGTAGCCTACGAGCAGTACTTC
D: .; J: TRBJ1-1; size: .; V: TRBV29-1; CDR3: CSVEYGNPVRMNTEAFF; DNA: TGCAGCGTTGAATACGGTAATCCCGTAAGGATGAACACTGAAGCTTTCTTT
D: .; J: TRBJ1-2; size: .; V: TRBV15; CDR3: CATSRGGDDGYTF; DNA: TGTGCCACCAGCAGAGGAGGGGACGATGGCTACACCTTC
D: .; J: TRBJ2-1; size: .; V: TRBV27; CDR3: CASSSYPYNEQFF; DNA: TGTGCCAGCAGTTCTTACCCCTACAATGAGCAGTTCTTC
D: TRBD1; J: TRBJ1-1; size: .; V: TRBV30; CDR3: CARRTGGPNTEAFF; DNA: TGTGCCAGAAGGACAGGGGGCCCGAACACTGAAGCTTTCTTT
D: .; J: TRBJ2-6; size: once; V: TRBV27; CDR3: CASSLFPTGANVLTF; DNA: TGTGCCAGCAGTTTATTTCCTACTGGGGCCAACGTCCTGACTTTC
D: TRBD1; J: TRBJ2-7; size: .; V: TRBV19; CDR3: CASSPGQGVGYEQYF; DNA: TGTGCCAGTAGTCCGGGACAGGGGGTCGGCTACGAGCAGTACTTC
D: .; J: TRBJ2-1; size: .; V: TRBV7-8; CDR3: CASRGSENEQFF; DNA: TGTGCCAGCAGAGGCTCTGAGAATGAGCAGTTCTTC
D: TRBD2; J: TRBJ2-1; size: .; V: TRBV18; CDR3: CASATGTSGVNEQFF; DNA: TGTGCCAGCGCCACCGGGACTAGCGGGGTTAATGAGCAGTTCTTC
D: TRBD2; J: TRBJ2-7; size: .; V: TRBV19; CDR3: CASSIDTLAASYEQYF; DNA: TGTGCCAGTAGTATAGATACACTAGCGGCCAGTTACGAGCAGTACTTC
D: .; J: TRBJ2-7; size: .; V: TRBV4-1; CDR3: CASSQDLNGPSYEQYF; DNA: TGCGCCAGCAGCCAAGATCTTAACGGGCCCTCCTACGAGCAGTACTTC
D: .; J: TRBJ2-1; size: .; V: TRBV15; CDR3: CATTPSSYNEQFF; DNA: TGTGCCACCACCCCTAGCTCCTACAATGAGCAGTTCTTC
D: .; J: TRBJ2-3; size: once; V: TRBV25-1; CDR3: CASTGHTQYF; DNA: TGTGCCAGCACGGGCCATACGCAGTATTTT
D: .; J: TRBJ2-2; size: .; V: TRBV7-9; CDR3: CASSSLLGDRTGELFF; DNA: TGTGCCAGCAGCTCACTTCTAGGGGATAGGACCGGGGAGCTGTTTTTT
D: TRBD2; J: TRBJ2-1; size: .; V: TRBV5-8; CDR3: CASFQRAGEYNEQFF; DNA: TGTGCCAGCTTCCAGAGGGCGGGAGAATACAATGAGCAGTTCTTC
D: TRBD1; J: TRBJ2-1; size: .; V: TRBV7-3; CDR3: CASRSGGRNEQFF; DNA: TGTGCCAGCAGGTCAGGGGGACGCAATGAGCAGTTCTTC
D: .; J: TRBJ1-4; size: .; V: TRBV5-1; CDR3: CASSLGLEEKLFF; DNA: TGCGCCAGCAGCTTGGGACTCGAGGAAAAACTGTTTTTT
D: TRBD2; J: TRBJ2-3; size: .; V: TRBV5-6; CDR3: CASSLLASGRTDTQYF; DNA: TGTGCCAGCAGCTTGTTAGCTAGCGGGCGCACAGATACGCAGTATTTT
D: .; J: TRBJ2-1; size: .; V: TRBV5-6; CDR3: CASSLYRGAYNEQFF; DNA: TGTGCCAGCAGCTTGTACCGCGGGGCGTACAATGAGCAGTTCTTC
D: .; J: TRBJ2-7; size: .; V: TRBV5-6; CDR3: CASSPAAPYEQYF; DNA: TGTGCCAGCAGCCCGGCGGCCCCCTACGAGCAGTACTTC